A single sample gave rise to the 5 T cell receptor beta chains below, sequenced in a study of shared clonotypes between healthy human individuals. Naivety among CD8 cells was defined by CD45RO negativity and positive CCR7 selection, thereby excluding terminally differentiated effector memory CD45RA+ cells. TCRdb's table, derived via immunoSEQ multiplex PCR, lists solely in-frame clones and lacks some. This sample has some 1,900,000 clones, with about 95% found just once. Material for sequencing was naive CD8+ T cells sorted from blood. These receptors came from a man aged 18 to 35 in good health.

The count of this clone is one. This chain joins TRBV14 and TRBJ2-7; perhaps TRBD2 as D (6 bases). Germline loops: CDR1 SGHDN, CDR2 FVKESK. V lost 0 bases and J 2 bases, leaving 20 bases between the germline ends. The CDR3 length is 18 residues. The CDR3 loop reads CASSQDNMGGYLTYEQYF. CDR3 coding DNA: TGTGCCAGCAGCCAAGATAACATGGGGGGTTACCTGACCTACGAGCAGTACTTC.

The chain links TRBV30 to TRBJ2-3, with no clear D. Trimming cost V 4 bases and J 6 bases, with 8 bases left between them. This CDR3 comprises 11 residues. In germline, CDR1 is GTSNPN, CDR2 SVGIG (reference sequence). The chain's CDR3 is CAWTLADTQYF. In DNA, the CDR3 is TGTGCCTGGACCCTCGCTGATACGCAGTATTTT.

The gene calls are TRBV30 and TRBJ2-1; D is uncertain. Germline CDR1 is GTSNPN and CDR2 is SVGIG (reference sequence). With 3 bases removed from V and 10 bases from J, the gap between germline ends came to 13 bases. The CDR3 covers 12 residues. CDR3 sequence: CAWSLRVEEQFF. DNA of the CDR3: TGTGCCTGGAGCCTAAGAGTAGAGGAGCAGTTCTTC.

As for this clone: Other DNA sequences in the same sample also yield this CDR3. This rearrangement joins TRBV7-9 to TRBJ1-5; no clear D gene. The length of the CDR3 is 13 residues. Germline lookup yields CDR1 SEHNR and CDR2 FQNEAQ (reference sequence). V shed 3 bases and J shed 7 bases, with 10 bases lying between them. The CDR3 is CASSLGPGQPQHF. The CDR3 DNA follows: TGTGCCAGCAGCTTGGGCCCGGGCCAGCCCCAGCATTTT.

Concerning this clone itself: The same CDR3 also results from other DNA sequences found in this sample. This rearrangement joins TRBV19 to TRBJ2-5; maybe TRBD2 (5 bases). Trimming stripped 1 base from V and 5 bases from J, with 5 bases between. Germline V gives CDR1 LNHDA, CDR2 SQIVND (reference sequence). The CDR3 totals 12 residues. Written as DNA, the CDR3 is TGTGCCAGTAGTATAGGCGGGGAGACCCAGTACTTC. The encoded protein is CASSIGGETQYF.